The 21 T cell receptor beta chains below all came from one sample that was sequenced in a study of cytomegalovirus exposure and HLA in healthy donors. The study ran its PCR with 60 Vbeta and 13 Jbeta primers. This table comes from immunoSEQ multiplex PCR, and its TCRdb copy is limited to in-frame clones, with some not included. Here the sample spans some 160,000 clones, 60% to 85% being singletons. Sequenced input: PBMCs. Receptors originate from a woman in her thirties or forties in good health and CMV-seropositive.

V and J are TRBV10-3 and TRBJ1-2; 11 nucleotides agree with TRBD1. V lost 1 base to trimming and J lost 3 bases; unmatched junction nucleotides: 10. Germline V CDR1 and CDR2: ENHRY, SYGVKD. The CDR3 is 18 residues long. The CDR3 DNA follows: TGTGCCATCAGTGAGTTCTCCGGGACAGGGGGGAAGGACTATGGCTACACCTTC. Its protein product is CAISEFSGTGGKDYGYTF.

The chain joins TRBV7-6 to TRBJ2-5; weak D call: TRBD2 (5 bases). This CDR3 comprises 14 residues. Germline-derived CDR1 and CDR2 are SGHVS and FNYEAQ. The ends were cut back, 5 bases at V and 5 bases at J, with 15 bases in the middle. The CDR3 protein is CASSRDPRGETQYF. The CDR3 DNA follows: TGTGCCAGCAGCCGGGATCCCCGAGGGGAGACCCAGTACTTC.

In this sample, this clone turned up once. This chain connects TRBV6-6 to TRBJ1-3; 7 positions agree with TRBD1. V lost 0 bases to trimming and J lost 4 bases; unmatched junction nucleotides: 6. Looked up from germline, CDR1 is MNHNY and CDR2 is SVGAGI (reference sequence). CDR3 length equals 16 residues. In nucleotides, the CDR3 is TGTGCCAGCAGTTACTCCCCGACAGGGCTGGGAAACACCATATATTTT. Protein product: CASSYSPTGLGNTIYF.

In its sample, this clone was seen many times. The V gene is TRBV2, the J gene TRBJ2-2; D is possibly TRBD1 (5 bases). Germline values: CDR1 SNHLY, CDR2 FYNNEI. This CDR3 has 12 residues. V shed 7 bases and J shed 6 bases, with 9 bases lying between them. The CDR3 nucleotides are TGTGCCAGCACCAGGGAAGCCGGGGAGCTGTTTTTT. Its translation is CASTREAGELFF.

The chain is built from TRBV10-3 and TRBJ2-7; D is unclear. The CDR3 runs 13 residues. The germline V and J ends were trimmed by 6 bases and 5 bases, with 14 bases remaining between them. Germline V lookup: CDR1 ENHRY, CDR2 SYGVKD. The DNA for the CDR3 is TGTGCCATCAGAAAAAGTGAAAGCAACGAGCAGTACTTC. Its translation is CAIRKSESNEQYF.

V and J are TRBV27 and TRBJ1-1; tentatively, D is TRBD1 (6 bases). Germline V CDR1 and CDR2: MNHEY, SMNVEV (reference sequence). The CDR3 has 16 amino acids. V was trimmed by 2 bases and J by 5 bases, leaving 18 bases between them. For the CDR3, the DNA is TGTGCCAGCAGTTTAAACCCAGGGGCTCGTCGGACTGAAGCTTTCTTT. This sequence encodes CASSLNPGARRTEAFF.

The CDR3 DNA reads as TGCGCCAGCAGCCAAGACGAGGGTGCGAACACTGAAGCTTTCTTT. Translating it yields CASSQDEGANTEAFF. V usage is TRBV4-1 and J usage is TRBJ1-1; no firm D call. CDR1 and CDR2 (germline): MGHRA, YSYEKL. The V gene lost 0 bases and the J gene lost 1 base, with 9 bases spanning the gap. The CDR3 is made up of 15 amino acids.

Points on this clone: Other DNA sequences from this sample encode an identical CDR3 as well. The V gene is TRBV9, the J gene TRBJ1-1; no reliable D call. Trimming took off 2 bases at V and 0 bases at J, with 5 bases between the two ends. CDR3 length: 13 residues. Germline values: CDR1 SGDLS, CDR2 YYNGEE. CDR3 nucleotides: TGTGCCAGCAGCGTTCAGATGAACACTGAAGCTTTCTTT. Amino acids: CASSVQMNTEAFF.

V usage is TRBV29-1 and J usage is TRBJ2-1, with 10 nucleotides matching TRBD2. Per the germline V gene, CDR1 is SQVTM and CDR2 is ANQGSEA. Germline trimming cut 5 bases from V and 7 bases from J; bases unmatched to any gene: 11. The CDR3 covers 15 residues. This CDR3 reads CSVSSPAGGPNEQFF. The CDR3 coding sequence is TGCAGCGTTTCCTCACCAGCGGGGGGGCCTAATGAGCAGTTCTTC.

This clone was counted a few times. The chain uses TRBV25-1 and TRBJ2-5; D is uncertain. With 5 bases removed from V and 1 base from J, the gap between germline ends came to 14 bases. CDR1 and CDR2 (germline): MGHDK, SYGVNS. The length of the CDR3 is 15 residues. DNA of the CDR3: TGTGCCAGCAGTCCCCATTTAACTATCCAAGAGACCCAGTACTTC. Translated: CASSPHLTIQETQYF.

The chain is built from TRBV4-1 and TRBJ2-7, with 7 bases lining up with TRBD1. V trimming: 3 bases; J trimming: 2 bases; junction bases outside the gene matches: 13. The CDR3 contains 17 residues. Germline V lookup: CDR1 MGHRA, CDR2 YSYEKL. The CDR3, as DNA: TGCGCCAGCAGCCACAGTGGACAGGCTGGAGCCCCCTACGAGCAGTACTTC. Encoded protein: CASSHSGQAGAPYEQYF.

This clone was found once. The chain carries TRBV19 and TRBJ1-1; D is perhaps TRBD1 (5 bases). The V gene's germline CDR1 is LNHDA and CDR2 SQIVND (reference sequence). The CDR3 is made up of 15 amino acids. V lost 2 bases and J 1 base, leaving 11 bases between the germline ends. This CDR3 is CASSILSGGNTEAFF. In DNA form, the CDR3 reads TGTGCCAGTAGTATATTGTCCGGGGGGAACACTGAAGCTTTCTTT.

This CDR3 reads CASSLPPGGTQYF. Written as DNA, the CDR3 is TGTGCCAGCAGCTTGCCCCCCGGGGGGACCCAGTACTTC. The J gene is TRBJ2-5, the V gene TRBV5-6; D is perhaps TRBD2 (6 bases). Germline CDR1 SGHDT, CDR2 YYEEEE. V lost 1 base and J 7 bases, leaving 11 bases between the germline ends. The CDR3 totals 13 residues.

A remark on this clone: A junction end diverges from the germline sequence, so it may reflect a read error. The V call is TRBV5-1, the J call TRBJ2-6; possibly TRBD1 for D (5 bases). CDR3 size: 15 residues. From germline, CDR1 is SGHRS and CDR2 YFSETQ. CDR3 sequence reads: CASSLASSGANGLTF. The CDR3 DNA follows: TGCGCCAGCAGCTTGGCAAGCTCTGGGGCCAACGGCCTGACTTTC.

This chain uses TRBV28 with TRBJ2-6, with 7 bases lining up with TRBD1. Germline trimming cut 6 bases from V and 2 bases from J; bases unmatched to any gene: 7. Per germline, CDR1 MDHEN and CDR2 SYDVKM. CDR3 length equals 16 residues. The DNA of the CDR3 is TGTGCCAGCAGACAAACAGGGGCGCCTGGGGCCAACGTCCTGACTTTC. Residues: CASRQTGAPGANVLTF.

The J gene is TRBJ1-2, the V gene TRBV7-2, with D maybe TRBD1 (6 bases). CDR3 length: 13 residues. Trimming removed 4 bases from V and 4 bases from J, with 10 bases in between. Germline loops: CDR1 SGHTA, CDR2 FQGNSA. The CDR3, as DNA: TGTGCCAGCAGCTCAACAGGGTTCTATGGCTACACCTTC. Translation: CASSSTGFYGYTF.

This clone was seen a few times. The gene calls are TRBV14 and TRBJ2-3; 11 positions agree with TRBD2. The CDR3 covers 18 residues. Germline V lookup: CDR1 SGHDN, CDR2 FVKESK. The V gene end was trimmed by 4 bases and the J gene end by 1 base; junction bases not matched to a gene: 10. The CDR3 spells CASSLGLAGSLGTDTQYF. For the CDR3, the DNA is TGTGCCAGCAGCCTCGGACTAGCGGGCTCGTTGGGCACAGATACGCAGTATTTT. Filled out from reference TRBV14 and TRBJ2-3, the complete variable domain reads EAGVTQFPSHSVIEKGQTVTLRCDPISGHDNLYWYRRVMGKEIKFLLHFVKESKQDESGMPNNRFLAERTGGTYSTLKVQPAELEDSGVYFCASSLGLAGSLGTDTQYFGPGTRLTVL.

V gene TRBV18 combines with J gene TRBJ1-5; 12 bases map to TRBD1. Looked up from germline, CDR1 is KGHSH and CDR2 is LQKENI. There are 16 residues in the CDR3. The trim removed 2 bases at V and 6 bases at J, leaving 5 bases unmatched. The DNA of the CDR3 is TGTGCCAGCTCACCATCGGGACAGGGGGCAGCTCAGCCCCAGCATTTT. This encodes CASSPSGQGAAQPQHF.

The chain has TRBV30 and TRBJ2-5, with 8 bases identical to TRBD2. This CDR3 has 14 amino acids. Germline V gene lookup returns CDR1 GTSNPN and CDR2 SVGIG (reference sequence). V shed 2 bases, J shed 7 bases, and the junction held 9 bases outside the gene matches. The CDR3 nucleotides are TGTGCCTGGAGTCATCGGGGGGCGGGAGGGACCCAGTACTTC. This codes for CAWSHRGAGGTQYF.

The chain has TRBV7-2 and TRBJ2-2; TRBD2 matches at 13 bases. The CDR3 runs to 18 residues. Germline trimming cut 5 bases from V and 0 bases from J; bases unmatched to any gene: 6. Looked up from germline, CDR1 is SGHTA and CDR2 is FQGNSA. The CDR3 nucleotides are TGTGCCAGCAGCAGACTAGCGGGGGGACGTGCGAACACCGGGGAGCTGTTTTTT. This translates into CASSRLAGGRANTGELFF.

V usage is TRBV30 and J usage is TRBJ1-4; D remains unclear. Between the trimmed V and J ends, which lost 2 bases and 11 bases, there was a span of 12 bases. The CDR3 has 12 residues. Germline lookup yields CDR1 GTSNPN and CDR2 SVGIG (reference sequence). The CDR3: CAWSLTTRKLFF. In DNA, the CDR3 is TGTGCCTGGAGTCTAACGACGAGGAAACTGTTTTTT. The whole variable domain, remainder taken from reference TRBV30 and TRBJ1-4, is SQTIHQWPATLVQPVGSPLSLECTVEGTSNPNLYWYRQAAGRGLQLLFYSVGIGQISSEVPQNLSASRPQDRQFILSSKKLLLSDSGFYLCAWSLTTRKLFFGSGTQLSVL.